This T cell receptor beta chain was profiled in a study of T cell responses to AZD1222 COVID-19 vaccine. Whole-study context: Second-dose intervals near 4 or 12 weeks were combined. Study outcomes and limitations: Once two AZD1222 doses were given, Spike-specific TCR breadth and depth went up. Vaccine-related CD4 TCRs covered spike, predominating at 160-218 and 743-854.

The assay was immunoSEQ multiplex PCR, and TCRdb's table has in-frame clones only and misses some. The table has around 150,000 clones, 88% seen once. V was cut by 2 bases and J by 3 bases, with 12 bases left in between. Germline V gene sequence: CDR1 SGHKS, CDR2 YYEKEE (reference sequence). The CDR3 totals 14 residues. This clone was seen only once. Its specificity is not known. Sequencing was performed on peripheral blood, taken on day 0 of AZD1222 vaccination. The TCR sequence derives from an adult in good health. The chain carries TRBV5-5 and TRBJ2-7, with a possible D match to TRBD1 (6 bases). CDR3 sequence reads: CASSLAGALYEQYF. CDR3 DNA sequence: TGTGCCAGCAGCTTAGCAGGGGCTCTCTACGAGCAGTACTTC.